The source of this T cell receptor beta chain is a study of T-cell reconstitution after alpha-beta-depleted transplantation in children. Study-level points and caveats: T-cell counts and diversity at one year post-transplant came mainly from newly produced T cells. Some patients showed high day-60 TCRbeta diversity, which derived from surviving recipient T cells and thymic progenitors. Several hundred rapidly expanded clones from non-depleted graft cells reportedly supplied alpha-beta T cells about two months post-transplant.

Preparation of the TCRbeta library involved a method that used unique molecular identifiers. TCRdb re-derived calls from the PCR reads in MiXCR, one entry per CDR3 protein. The sample contains hundreds of thousands of distinct CDR3 sequences, approximately 8.9% of which appear only once. The trim removed 4 bases at V and 11 bases at J, leaving 16 bases unmatched. CDR3 size: 16 residues. The germline V gene has CDR1 SGDLS and CDR2 YYNGEE. This clonotype was seen repeatedly, ten times or more. Its antigen is undetermined. The chain employs TRBV9 and TRBJ2-1, with 9 bases aligning to TRBD1. Sequencing was performed on PBMCs, mostly from graft donor cells, taken 180 days after TCRalphabeta/CD19-depleted stem cell transplant. This clonotype was sampled from a male patient younger than 18 who had a stem cell transplant for acute lymphoblastic leukemia, so the T cells may come from the graft donor. As DNA, the CDR3 is TGTGCCAGCAGCCCCCCCCAAAGACAGGGGGAATCGCAGCAGTTCTTC. Protein product: CASSPPQRQGESQQFF.